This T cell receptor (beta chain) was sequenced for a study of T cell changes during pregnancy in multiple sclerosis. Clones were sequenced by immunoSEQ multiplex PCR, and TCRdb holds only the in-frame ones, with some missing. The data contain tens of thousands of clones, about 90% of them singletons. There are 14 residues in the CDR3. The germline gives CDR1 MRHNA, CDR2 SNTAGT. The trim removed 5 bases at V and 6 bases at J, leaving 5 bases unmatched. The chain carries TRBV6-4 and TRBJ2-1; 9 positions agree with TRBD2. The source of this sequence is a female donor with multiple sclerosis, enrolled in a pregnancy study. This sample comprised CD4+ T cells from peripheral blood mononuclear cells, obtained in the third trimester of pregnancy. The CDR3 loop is CASSLAGGPNEQFF. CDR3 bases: TGTGCCAGCAGTTTGGCGGGGGGGCCCAATGAGCAGTTCTTC.